This T cell receptor (beta chain) was sequenced in a study of T cells after yellow fever vaccination. CDR3 size: 15 residues. V gave up 5 bases and J gave up 7 bases; unmatched junction bases: 11. Germline loops: CDR1 SGHTA, CDR2 FQGTGA. TCRdb analysed the 5' RACE reads with MiXCR anew, one entry per CDR3 protein. In the table there are hundreds of thousands of distinct CDR3 sequences, around 3.9% of which are singletons. This clonotype has at least ten counts. The J gene is TRBJ2-1, the V gene TRBV7-3; TRBD1 matches at 7 bases. This receptor was taken from a man younger than 35 who received the YFV17D yellow fever vaccine. Sequencing used PBMCs, obtained on the day of the yellow fever booster vaccination. The CDR3 sequence is CASSAQDRIGNEQFF. CDR3 sequence (DNA): TGTGCCAGCAGCGCCCAGGACAGGATTGGGAATGAGCAGTTCTTC. Full variable domain (missing parts from reference TRBV7-3 and TRBJ2-1): GAGVSQTPSNKVTEKGKYVELRCDPISGHTALYWYRQSLGQGPEFLIYFQGTGAADDSGLPNDRFFAVRPEGSVSTLKIQRTERGDSAVYLCASSAQDRIGNEQFFGPGTRLTVL.